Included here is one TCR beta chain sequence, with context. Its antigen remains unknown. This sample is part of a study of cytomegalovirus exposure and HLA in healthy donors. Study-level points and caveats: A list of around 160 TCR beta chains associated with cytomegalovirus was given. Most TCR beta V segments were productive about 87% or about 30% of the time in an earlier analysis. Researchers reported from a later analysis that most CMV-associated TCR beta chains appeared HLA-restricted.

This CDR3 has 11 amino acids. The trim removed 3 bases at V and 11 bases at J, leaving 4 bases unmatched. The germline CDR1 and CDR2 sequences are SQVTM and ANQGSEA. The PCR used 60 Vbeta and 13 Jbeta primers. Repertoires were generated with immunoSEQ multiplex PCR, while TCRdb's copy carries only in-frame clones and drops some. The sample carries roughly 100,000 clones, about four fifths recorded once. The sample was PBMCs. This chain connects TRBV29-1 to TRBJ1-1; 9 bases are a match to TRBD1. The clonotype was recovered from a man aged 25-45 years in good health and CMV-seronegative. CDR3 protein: CSVEGQGLAFF. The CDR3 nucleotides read TGCAGCGTTGAGGGACAGGGATTGGCTTTCTTT.